The T cell receptor (beta chain) described here comes from a study of blood T cells in healthy people across ages. A J-beta primer mix and a sample-barcoded 5' primer were used in a second PCR of roughly 7 to 12 cycles. TCRdb itself ran the 5' RACE reads through MiXCR, one entry per CDR3 protein. The sample lists 500,000 to 700,000 distinct CDR3 sequences; roughly 30% were seen once. Trimming cost V 0 bases and J 5 bases; bases outside gene matches: 3. The CDR3 spans 15 residues. CDR1 is DFQATT and CDR2 is SNEGSKA in the germline V gene (reference sequence). There were at least 6 micrograms of total RNA extracted from every sample.

The source of this sequence is a woman older than 75 in good health. The chain carries TRBV20-1 and TRBJ2-1, with 11 bases aligning to TRBD2. Sequenced material: blood. CDR3 nucleotides: TGCAGTGCTAGAGATACTAGCGGGAGCAACAATGAGCAGTTCTTC. Amino acids: CSARDTSGSNNEQFF.